The rows below give T cell receptor beta chains drawn from one sample of a study of OX40 agonist ivuxolimab in advanced cancers. This table comes from immunoSEQ multiplex PCR, and its TCRdb copy is limited to in-frame clones, with some not included. The sample yields about 100,000 clones, around nine tenths seen once. The material sequenced was CD4+ or CD8+ T cells sorted from blood, taken in a trial of the OX40 agonist ivuxolimab. The source is an adult with an advanced solid tumor such as melanoma, head and neck, liver or kidney cancer. Each CDR3 is given without its conserved first and last residue. D genes are given only for firm matches.

length	D	V	J	CDR3
10	NA	TRBV6-5	TRBJ1-2	ASSKGLGGYT
13	NA	TRBV27	TRBJ1-4	ASSFWGTGDEKLF
17	TRBD2	TRBV5-4	TRBJ2-3	ASSLGGTSGSYSTDTQY
13	NA	TRBV19	TRBJ2-3	ASSTGVLSADTQY
11	TRBD2	TRBV6-5	TRBJ2-7	ASSRSGIGEQY
11	TRBD1	TRBV5-1	TRBJ1-2	ASSREGADGYT
15	TRBD2	TRBV5-4	TRBJ2-3	ASSLGTLAANTDTQY
13	NA	TRBV16	TRBJ2-1	ASSGSGRDYNEQF
12	NA	TRBV2	TRBJ1-4	ASARTDFNEKLF
13	NA	TRBV7-2	TRBJ1-1	ASSPSPGPGTEAF